This TCR beta chain was captured in a study of shared clonotypes between healthy human individuals. In the source study's methods: Junction-only sequences without quality scores were provided by ImmunoSEQ, so filtering was different. The table came from immunoSEQ multiplex PCR; TCRdb's copy has only in-frame clones and leaves some out. The V and J calls and clone size come from that table; D and trimming were worked out from the DNA. The data hold fewer than 400,000 clones, with about 74% observed a single time. The CDR3 length is 13 residues. The germline V gene has CDR1 SGHDN and CDR2 FVKESK. Germline trimming cut 4 bases from V and 9 bases from J; bases unmatched to any gene: 7.

The chain combines TRBV14 with TRBJ2-5; 8 bases fit TRBD1. What was sequenced was memory CD4+ T cells sorted from blood. The subset here: CD45RA-negative fraction. The clonotype was recovered from a man between 25 and 39 years old in good health. Here the CDR3 DNA reads TGTGCCAGCAGCCCCAGGACAGGGAGCGCCCAGTACTTC. It yields the protein CASSPRTGSAQYF.